Listed here are 16 T cell receptor beta chains from one sample, sequenced in a study of naive and memory T cell subsets. Four PCR rounds used nested alpha and beta constant region primers plus the SP2 primer. Using its own MiXCR run on the UMI-ligation and nested PCR reads, TCRdb lists one record per CDR3 protein. This sample has 35,000 to 40,000 distinct CDR3 sequences, with more than 9.5% found just once. Indicated treatment: skin biopsy from PPD injection site in Mantoux-positive individual. TCR cDNA received a 3' ligated oligonucleotide that carried a UMI. The sequences come from skin, collected from a tuberculin skin test site. The receptor source for this set is an adult in good health.

This clonotype has more than one count but fewer than ten. The chain links TRBV3-1 to TRBJ2-7, with 11 bases lining up with TRBD1. V was pared by 3 bases and J by 5 bases, with 6 bases of the junction left unmatched. Per germline, CDR1 LGHDT and CDR2 YNNKEL (reference sequence). CDR3 length equals 15 residues. CDR3 coding DNA: TGTGCCAGCAGCCATATAGGGACAGGGGGGAACGAGCAGTACTTC. It codes for CASSHIGTGGNEQYF.

A few counts support this clonotype. The chain has TRBV6-1 and TRBJ1-6; D call uncertain. V was shortened by 0 bases and J by 16 bases, with 13 bases between the two germline ends. This CDR3 is 13 amino acids long. CDR1 is MNHNS, CDR2 SASEGT, per germline. DNA for the CDR3: TGTGCCAGCAGTGAAGCATTGGGCAGACCTCTCCACTTT. Translated: CASSEALGRPLHF.

This clonotype was counted ten times or more. This chain's CDR3 is CASSLVGGGSGLGNTIYF. The CDR3 coding sequence is TGTGCCAGCAGCTTAGTCGGCGGCGGGAGTGGATTAGGAAACACCATATATTTT. The chain uses TRBV7-2 and TRBJ1-3; D gene ambiguous. The CDR3 is 18 amino acids. With 1 base removed from V and 4 bases from J, the gap between germline ends came to 20 bases. Germline V gene data show CDR1 as SGHTA and CDR2 as FQGNSA.

A few counts support this clonotype. This rearrangement joins TRBV28 to TRBJ2-7, with D possibly matching TRBD1 (5 bases). V was clipped by 6 bases and J by 6 bases, with 12 bases between them. From germline, CDR1 is MDHEN and CDR2 SYDVKM. The CDR3 loop spans 12 amino acids. The CDR3 loop reads CASRDTVPEQYF. The CDR3 coding sequence is TGTGCCAGCAGGGACACTGTTCCCGAGCAGTACTTC.

In its sample, this clonotype was seen a few times. J is TRBJ1-6 and V is TRBV28; tentatively, D is TRBD1 (5 bases). Trimming left V 6 bases short and J 0 bases short, with 9 bases between. The CDR3 length is 15 residues. Germline V gene data show CDR1 as MDHEN and CDR2 as SYDVKM. The CDR3 loop reads CASSLGGSYNSPLHF. For the CDR3, the DNA is TGTGCCAGCAGCTTGGGGGGCTCCTATAATTCACCCCTCCACTTT.

The table lists this clonotype with a few counts. The V gene is TRBV6-5, the J gene TRBJ2-1, with D tentatively TRBD1 (6 bases). The CDR3 runs to 14 residues. CDR1 and CDR2 (germline): MNHEY, SVGAGI. V was trimmed by 5 bases and J by 8 bases, leaving 16 bases between them. CDR3 in amino acids: CASSPPDSADEQFF. CDR3 coding DNA: TGTGCCAGCAGTCCCCCGGACAGTGCTGATGAGCAGTTCTTC.

This clonotype was seen more than once but under ten times. The V gene is TRBV6-6, the J gene TRBJ2-7, with 8 bases matching TRBD1. Germline V gene sequence: CDR1 MNHNY, CDR2 SVGAGI (reference sequence). V shed 0 bases, J shed 4 bases, and the junction held 23 bases outside the gene matches. The CDR3 consists of 21 residues. CDR3 amino acids: CASSYSTAGLAPVGTGYEQYF. In DNA form, the CDR3 reads TGTGCCAGCAGTTACTCTACGGCGGGGTTAGCACCCGTTGGGACAGGATACGAGCAGTACTTC.

This clonotype was seen more than once but under ten times. The chain joins TRBV20-1 to TRBJ2-3; 9 bases map to TRBD2. Germline trimming cut 5 bases from V and 4 bases from J; bases unmatched to any gene: 10. The length of the CDR3 is 15 residues. Germline assignment: CDR1 DFQATT and CDR2 SNEGSKA (reference sequence). The CDR3 loop reads CSAPLAGAGSDTQYF. The CDR3 region has the DNA TGCAGTGCTCCTTTAGCGGGGGCAGGATCAGATACGCAGTATTTT.

Regarding this clonotype: Possible read error: a much larger clone is one base away. The chain employs TRBV12-3 or TRBV12-4 and TRBJ2-1; D remains ambiguous. V was trimmed by 5 bases and J by 4 bases, leaving 3 bases between them. This CDR3 has 11 amino acids. CDR3 region: CASSIYNEQFF. For the CDR3, the DNA is TGTGCCAGCAGTATTTACAATGAGCAGTTCTTC.

The chain recombines TRBV19 with TRBJ2-1, with 9 bases matching TRBD1. CDR1 and CDR2 from the germline V gene are LNHDA and SQIVND (reference sequence). This CDR3 contains 15 residues. Losses at the gene ends were 3 bases for V and 5 bases for J; bases not matched to a gene: 5. Here the CDR3 reads CASSIWGQGDNEQFF. CDR3 coding DNA: TGTGCCAGTAGTATTTGGGGACAGGGCGACAATGAGCAGTTCTTC.

This clonotype was detected ten times or more. The chain recombines TRBV29-1 with TRBJ1-2; possibly TRBD1 for D (5 bases). Germline CDR1 is SQVTM and CDR2 is ANQGSEA. The CDR3 has 14 amino acids. With 5 bases removed from V and 3 bases from J, the gap between germline ends came to 16 bases. This CDR3 reads CSVLGSEGHYGYTF. The CDR3 coding sequence is TGCAGCGTTCTGGGCTCGGAGGGGCACTATGGCTACACCTTC.

In its sample, this clonotype was seen a few times. The V gene is TRBV12-3 or TRBV12-4, the J gene TRBJ1-1; perhaps TRBD1 as D (6 bases). The length of the CDR3 is 14 residues. V was shortened by 7 bases and J by 0 bases, with 12 bases between the two germline ends. CDR3 coding DNA: TGTGCCAGCACCCGGACAGACCTGAACACTGAAGCTTTCTTT. As protein: CASTRTDLNTEAFF.

This clonotype occurred a few times. J is TRBJ1-2 and V is TRBV20-1; TRBD1 aligns across 8 bases. Germline-derived CDR1 and CDR2 are DFQATT and SNEGSKA (reference sequence). This CDR3 is built from 15 residues. The junction had 10 bases not matched to a gene; V was cut back by 7 bases and J by 0 bases. This CDR3 reads CSGTTAGQANYGYTF. The CDR3 bases are TGCAGTGGTACCACGGCGGGACAGGCTAACTATGGCTACACCTTC.

This clonotype has at least ten counts. The chain uses TRBV20-1 and TRBJ1-2, with 7 bases lining up with TRBD1. CDR1 and CDR2 from the germline V gene are DFQATT and SNEGSKA (reference sequence). V shed 0 bases, J shed 5 bases, and the junction held 9 bases outside the gene matches. This CDR3 is 15 amino acids long. The CDR3 DNA reads as TGCAGTGCTAGAGATAGGAAGGGGGCGGAGTATGGCTACACCTTC. This gives the protein CSARDRKGAEYGYTF.

This clonotype was counted only a few times. The chain combines TRBV20-1 with TRBJ1-5; D ambiguous. This CDR3 is 14 amino acids long. Germline V gene sequence: CDR1 DFQATT, CDR2 SNEGSKA (reference sequence). Between the trimmed V and J ends, which lost 1 base and 1 base, there was a span of 8 bases. CDR3 region: CSARVDLSNQPQHF. In DNA, the CDR3 is TGCAGTGCTAGAGTGGACCTGAGCAATCAGCCCCAGCATTTT.

Only a few counts were recorded for this clonotype. This rearrangement joins TRBV3-1 to TRBJ2-7; the D gene could be TRBD1 or TRBD2 (6 bases each). Germline V gene lookup returns CDR1 LGHDT and CDR2 YNNKEL (reference sequence). V was cut by 4 bases and J by 7 bases, with 20 bases left in between. This CDR3 is built from 15 residues. Here the CDR3 reads CASSLGGSHKSEQYF. CDR3 DNA: TGTGCCAGCAGCCTGGGGGGCTCACATAAGTCGGAGCAGTACTTC.